The rows below give T cell receptor beta chains drawn from one sample of a study of blood T cell repertoires in COVID-19. Clones were sequenced by immunoSEQ multiplex PCR, and TCRdb holds only the in-frame ones, with some missing. The sample holds approximately 45,000 clones, almost 90% seen once. Sequenced input: peripheral blood. These receptors all stem from a human donor in a cohort sampled during active COVID-19. CDR3s include the opening cysteine and the closing phenylalanine or tryptophan. A D gene is named only where the DNA matches it firmly. Rows may omit the clone size; those that give it use once, few, many or a size class.

clone_size: few
j_call: TRBJ1-6
cdr3_length: 16
v_call: TRBV7-9
d_call: TRBD1
cdr3_nt: TGTGCCAGCAGCGTTTCAGACAGGGGTGGGAATTCACCCCTCCACTTT
cdr3_aa: CASSVSDRGGNSPLHF

clone_size: -
j_call: TRBJ1-6
cdr3_length: 14
v_call: TRBV6-1
d_call: -
cdr3_nt: TGTGCCAGCAGGGAAGCTCCCCCAAATTCACCCCTCCACTTT
cdr3_aa: CASREAPPNSPLHF

clone_size: -
j_call: TRBJ1-5
cdr3_length: 14
v_call: TRBV6-6
d_call: -
cdr3_nt: TGTGCCAGCAGTACTAGTCAGACGGAGCAGCCCCAGCATTTT
cdr3_aa: CASSTSQTEQPQHF

clone_size: -
j_call: TRBJ2-5
cdr3_length: 13
v_call: TRBV6-5
d_call: -
cdr3_nt: TGTGCCAGCACCACTCAGGGCCGGGAGACCCAGTACTTC
cdr3_aa: CASTTQGRETQYF

clone_size: -
j_call: TRBJ1-2
cdr3_length: 12
v_call: TRBV13
d_call: -
cdr3_nt: TGTGCCAGCAGCCTCGGACTAAATGGCTACACCTTC
cdr3_aa: CASSLGLNGYTF

clone_size: -
j_call: TRBJ2-1
cdr3_length: 12
v_call: TRBV5-1
d_call: -
cdr3_nt: TGCGCCAGCAGCTTGGCCGCAGGGTCACCGTTCTTC
cdr3_aa: CASSLAAGSPFF

clone_size: -
j_call: TRBJ1-2
cdr3_length: 16
v_call: TRBV9
d_call: -
cdr3_nt: TGTGCCAGCAGCGTAGACTCAGGCGAGTTTAACTATGGCTACACCTTC
cdr3_aa: CASSVDSGEFNYGYTF

clone_size: -
j_call: TRBJ2-1
cdr3_length: 13
v_call: TRBV29-1
d_call: -
cdr3_nt: TGCAGCGTTGAAAAAGCGGCCTACAATGAGCAGTTCTTC
cdr3_aa: CSVEKAAYNEQFF

clone_size: -
j_call: TRBJ2-2
cdr3_length: 16
v_call: TRBV4-3
d_call: -
cdr3_nt: TGCGCCAGCAGCCAAAAATTAACCGGGGGTAAGGGGGAGCTGTTTTTT
cdr3_aa: CASSQKLTGGKGELFF

clone_size: -
j_call: TRBJ2-5
cdr3_length: 16
v_call: TRBV11-2
d_call: TRBD2
cdr3_nt: TGTGCCAGCAGCTTAGCCGGGACTAGCGGGGTAGAGACCCAGTACTTC
cdr3_aa: CASSLAGTSGVETQYF

clone_size: -
j_call: TRBJ2-3
cdr3_length: 15
v_call: TRBV4-1
d_call: -
cdr3_nt: TGCGCCAGCAGCCAAGCCTCGGGCGGGGTAGATACGCAGTATTTT
cdr3_aa: CASSQASGGVDTQYF